The 5 T cell receptor beta chains reported below all come from one sample, sequenced in a study of blood T cell repertoires in COVID-19. TCRdb's table, derived via immunoSEQ multiplex PCR, lists solely in-frame clones and lacks some. This sample yields around 430,000 clones, of which around 88% are seen a single time; roughly 12% belongs to the top ten. The sequenced sample consisted of peripheral blood. All receptors derive from a woman aged 45-65 years with COVID-19, enrolled during active disease.

CDR3 nucleotides: TGCGCCAGCAGCTACGGGACAGGGACTACCACTAGCACAGATACGCAGTATTTT. As protein: CASSYGTGTTTSTDTQYF. This rearrangement joins TRBV5-1 to TRBJ2-3, with 9 bases fitting TRBD1. Unmatched junction bases numbered 11, after V lost 3 bases and J lost 0 bases. Germline CDR1 is SGHRS and CDR2 is YFSETQ. The CDR3 spans 18 residues.

This rearrangement joins TRBV28 to TRBJ2-7; D not resolved. Trimming cost V 6 bases and J 5 bases, with 8 bases left between them. CDR1 and CDR2 from the germline V gene are MDHEN and SYDVKM. The CDR3 length is 11 residues. In nucleotides, the CDR3 is TGTGCCAGCAGCCTGTTTGACGAGCAGTACTTC. It specifies CASSLFDEQYF. Based on the CDR3 plus reference TRBV28 and TRBJ2-7, the full variable domain is DVKVTQSSRYLVKRTGEKVFLECVQDMDHENMFWYRQDPGLGLRLIYFSYDVKMKEKGDIPEGYSVSREKKERFSLILESASTNQTSMYLCASSLFDEQYFGPGTRLTVT.

This clone was seen just once. This CDR3 reads CASSYSRDSPLHF. The DNA for the CDR3 is TGCGCCAGCAGCTATTCAAGAGATTCACCCCTCCACTTT. This chain connects TRBV5-1 to TRBJ1-6, with D hard to call. The CDR3 extends over 13 amino acids. The germline CDR1 and CDR2 sequences are SGHRS and YFSETQ. With 3 bases removed from V and 8 bases from J, the gap between germline ends came to 9 bases.

This clone was detected only a few times. The chain employs TRBV5-1 and TRBJ2-5, with D possibly TRBD2 on 5 matching bases. CDR1 and CDR2 (germline): SGHRS, YFSETQ. Trimming shortened V by 4 bases and J by 5 bases, and 12 bases separated the two germline ends. CDR3 length equals 13 residues. The CDR3 reads CASSPGISETQYF. The CDR3 nucleotides read TGCGCCAGCAGCCCCGGGATTTCGGAGACCCAGTACTTC.

The chain is built from TRBV3-1 (or the pseudogene TRBV3-2) and TRBJ2-1, with a possible D match to TRBD2 (5 bases). Looked up from germline, CDR1 is LGHDT and CDR2 is YNNKEL (reference sequence). CDR3 length: 11 residues. Trimming took 4 bases from V and 8 from J, leaving 6 bases between them. The CDR3 loop is CASSPGDEQFF. In DNA, the CDR3 is TGTGCCAGCAGCCCCGGGGATGAGCAGTTCTTC.